The 4 T cell receptor beta chains given below trace back to one sample, sequenced in a study of shared clonotypes between healthy human individuals. Sequencing used immunoSEQ multiplex PCR; TCRdb keeps in-frame clones, though not all of them. The sample includes 170,000 or so clones, over 50% of them seen just once. The sequencing input was memory CD4+ T cells sorted from blood. Subset meaning: CD45RA-negative fraction. These receptors originate from a man aged 25 to 40 in good health.

The V call is TRBV15, the J call TRBJ2-5, with D unclear. The CDR3 consists of 11 residues. V gave up 0 bases and J gave up 10 bases, with 6 bases separating them. Germline V gives CDR1 LNHNV, CDR2 YYDKDF (reference sequence). DNA of the CDR3: TGTGCCACCAGCAGAGACAAGGACCAGTACTTC. This gives the protein CATSRDKDQYF.

V is TRBV11-3 and J is TRBJ2-1; D is unclear. V shed 4 bases and J shed 0 bases, with 10 bases lying between them. Germline CDR1 is SGHNT and CDR2 is YENEEA. The CDR3 has 15 amino acids. This chain's CDR3 is CASSSSTPSYNEQFF. CDR3 coding DNA: TGTGCCAGCAGCTCGTCCACGCCCTCCTACAATGAGCAGTTCTTC. Variable domain in full (rest from reference TRBV11-3 and TRBJ2-1): EAGVVQSPRYKIIEKKQPVAFWCNPISGHNTLYWYLQNLGQGPELLIRYENEEAVDDSQLPKDRFSAERLKGVDSTLKIQPAELGDSAVYLCASSSSTPSYNEQFFGPGTRLTVL.

The rearrangement joins TRBV27 to TRBJ2-7, with 7 bases identical to TRBD2. Germline-derived CDR1 and CDR2 are MNHEY and SMNVEV (reference sequence). The CDR3 loop spans 13 amino acids. J was trimmed by 6 bases and V by 7 bases; bases with no gene match: 9. CDR3 nucleotides: TGTGCCAGCACCGCGGCAGGGAGGGGCGAGCAGTACTTC. Translating it yields CASTAAGRGEQYF.

This clone was found a few times. The CDR3 loop is CASNYYGIQETQYF. CDR3 DNA sequence: TGTGCCAGCAACTACTATGGGATTCAAGAGACCCAGTACTTC. The V call is TRBV6-6, the J call TRBJ2-5, with no clear D. The V end was cut by 7 bases, the J end by 2 bases, with 14 bases between. There are 14 residues in the CDR3. CDR1 MNHNY and CDR2 SVGAGI come from the germline V gene (reference sequence).